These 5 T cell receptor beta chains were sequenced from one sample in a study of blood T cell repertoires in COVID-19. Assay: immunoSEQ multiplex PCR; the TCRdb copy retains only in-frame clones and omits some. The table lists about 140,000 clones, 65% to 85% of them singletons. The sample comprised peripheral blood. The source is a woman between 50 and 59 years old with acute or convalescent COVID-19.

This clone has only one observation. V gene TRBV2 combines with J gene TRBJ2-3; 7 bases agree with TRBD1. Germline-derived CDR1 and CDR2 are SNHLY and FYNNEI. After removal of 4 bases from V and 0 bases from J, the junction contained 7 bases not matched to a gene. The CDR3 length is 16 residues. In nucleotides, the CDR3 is TGTGCCAGCAGTGCCGACAGGGCTCGTAGCACAGATACGCAGTATTTT. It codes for CASSADRARSTDTQYF.

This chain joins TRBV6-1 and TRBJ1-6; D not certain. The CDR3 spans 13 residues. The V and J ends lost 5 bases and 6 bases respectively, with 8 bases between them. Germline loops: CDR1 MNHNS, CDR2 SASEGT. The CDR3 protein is CASSPSRNSPLHF. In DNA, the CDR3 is TGTGCCAGCAGTCCAAGCCGTAATTCACCCCTCCACTTT.

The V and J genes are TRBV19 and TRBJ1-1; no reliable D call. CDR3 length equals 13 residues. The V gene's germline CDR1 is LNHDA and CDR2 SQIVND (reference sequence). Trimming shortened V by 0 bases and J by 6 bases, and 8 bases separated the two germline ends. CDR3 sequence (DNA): TGTGCCAGTAGTATAGATAGGGAGTCTGAAGCTTTCTTT. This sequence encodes CASSIDRESEAFF.

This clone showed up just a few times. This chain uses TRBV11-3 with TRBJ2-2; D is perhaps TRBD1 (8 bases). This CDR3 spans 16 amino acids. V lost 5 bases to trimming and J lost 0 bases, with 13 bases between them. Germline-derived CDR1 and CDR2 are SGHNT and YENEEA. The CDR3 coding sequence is TGTGCCAGCAGCACAGGGGGGGATACGAACACCGGGGAGCTGTTTTTT. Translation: CASSTGGDTNTGELFF.

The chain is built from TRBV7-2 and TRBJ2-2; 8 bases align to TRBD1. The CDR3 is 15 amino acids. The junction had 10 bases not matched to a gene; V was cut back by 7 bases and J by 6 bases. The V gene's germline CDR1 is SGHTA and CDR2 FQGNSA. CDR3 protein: CASITTGTGPGELFF. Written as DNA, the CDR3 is TGTGCCAGCATCACCACCGGGACAGGTCCCGGGGAGCTGTTTTTT.